The 29 T cell receptor beta chains below come from one sample, sequenced in a study of neurological immune-mediated disorders. TCRdb analysed the 5' RACE reads with MiXCR anew, one entry per CDR3 protein. The sample holds around 62,000 distinct CDR3 sequences, approximately 4.2% seen once. Sequences were obtained from PBMCs. The origin of the receptors is a man between 45 and 60 years old with multiple sclerosis.

This clonotype was seen at least ten times. V usage is TRBV5-1 and J usage is TRBJ2-7; no definite D call. V gave up 10 bases and J gave up 0 bases, with 17 bases separating them. Germline values: CDR1 SGHRS, CDR2 YFSETQ. This CDR3 contains 14 residues. This CDR3 reads CADRQQPSSYEQYF. The CDR3 nucleotides are TGCGCCGACCGTCAACAACCGAGCTCCTACGAGCAGTACTTC.

This clonotype was counted many times. The chain has TRBV29-1 and TRBJ1-1; D not certain. The germline CDR1 and CDR2 sequences are SQVTM and ANQGSEA. V lost 4 bases, J lost 0 bases, and 9 bases lay in between. CDR3 size: 13 residues. CDR3 in amino acids: CSVAEGLNTEAFF. The CDR3 region has the DNA TGCAGCGTTGCCGAGGGCTTGAACACTGAAGCTTTCTTT.

The V call is TRBV7-9, the J call TRBJ1-1; tentatively, D is TRBD1 (6 bases). With 3 bases removed from V and 3 bases from J, the gap between germline ends came to 17 bases. This CDR3 contains 16 residues. The germline V gene has CDR1 SEHNR and CDR2 FQNEAQ (reference sequence). CDR3 amino acids: CASSLGELQGDTEAFF. CDR3 nucleotides: TGTGCCAGCAGCTTGGGGGAGTTACAGGGCGACACTGAAGCTTTCTTT.

This clonotype was seen repeatedly, ten times or more. The CDR3 DNA sequence: TGCAGTGCTAGTCTACAGAGAGACTACGAGCAGTACTTC. Its translation is CSASLQRDYEQYF. The chain uses TRBV20-1 and TRBJ2-7; D is ambiguous. CDR1 and CDR2 (germline): DFQATT, SNEGSKA (reference sequence). Trimming took 3 bases from V and 3 from J, leaving 12 bases between them. The length of the CDR3 is 13 residues.

This clonotype occurred many times. CDR3 bases: TGCAGTGCTAGTAAGACAGGGGGCTATTCACCCCTCCACTTT. This gives the protein CSASKTGGYSPLHF. This rearrangement joins TRBV20-1 to TRBJ1-6, with TRBD1 matching 10 bases. The CDR3 sequence is 14 residues long. V gave up 3 bases and J gave up 8 bases; unmatched junction bases: 4. The germline gives CDR1 DFQATT, CDR2 SNEGSKA (reference sequence).

Ten or more counts support this clonotype. This rearrangement joins TRBV6-6 to TRBJ2-4; 8 nucleotides agree with TRBD1. Germline trimming cut 2 bases from V and 3 bases from J; bases unmatched to any gene: 9. The CDR3 runs 17 residues. CDR1 and CDR2 from the germline V gene are MNHNY and SVGAGI (reference sequence). The CDR3 DNA follows: TGTGCCAGCAGTTACACTTTCGGGACAGGAAACAAAAACATTCAGTACTTC. Encoded protein: CASSYTFGTGNKNIQYF.

This clonotype was found many times. This chain links TRBV4-1 with TRBJ1-6; TRBD1 agrees at 9 bases. Germline CDR1 reads MGHRA; CDR2 reads YSYEKL. V gave up 4 bases and J gave up 9 bases; unmatched junction bases: 10. The CDR3 sequence is 16 residues long. The CDR3 region is CASSLPGQGVGSPLHF. As DNA, the CDR3 is TGCGCCAGCAGCCTTCCGGGACAGGGCGTAGGTTCACCCCTCCACTTT.

This clonotype was picked up many times. This chain joins TRBV12-3 or TRBV12-4 and TRBJ2-5, with 9 bases identical to TRBD1. The trim removed 6 bases at V and 1 base at J, leaving 6 bases unmatched. There are 15 residues in the CDR3. The CDR3 region is CASRPGTGPQETQYF. CDR3 nucleotide sequence: TGTGCCAGCAGGCCCGGGACAGGGCCCCAAGAGACCCAGTACTTC.

This clonotype was picked up many times. The gene calls are TRBV12-3 or TRBV12-4 and TRBJ2-3; 7 bases align to TRBD2. Unmatched junction bases numbered 7, after V lost 6 bases and J lost 1 base. This CDR3 has 15 amino acids. The CDR3 spells CASSTQRGRTDTQYF. The CDR3, as DNA: TGTGCCAGCAGCACCCAGCGGGGACGCACAGATACGCAGTATTTT.

This clonotype was counted ten times or more. This chain connects TRBV5-6 to TRBJ2-1; 11 nucleotides line up with TRBD1. The ends lost 2 bases at V and 4 bases at J; junction bases unmatched: 5. Germline V gives CDR1 SGHDT, CDR2 YYEEEE. The CDR3 covers 16 residues. The CDR3 sequence: CASSLPGTGGYNEQFF. The DNA for the CDR3 is TGTGCCAGCAGCTTACCCGGGACAGGGGGGTACAATGAGCAGTTCTTC.

In this sample, this clonotype turned up many times. The J gene is TRBJ2-7, the V gene TRBV4-2; 12 bases are shared with TRBD2. CDR1 and CDR2 from the germline V gene are LGHNA and YNFKEQ. The CDR3 runs 15 residues. Unmatched junction bases numbered 3, after V lost 2 bases and J lost 4 bases. The CDR3, as DNA: TGTGCCAGCAGCCAACAAACTAGCGGGGGGTACGAGCAGTACTTC. Translated, it gives CASSQQTSGGYEQYF.

This clonotype has ten or more counts. The V gene is TRBV6-5, the J gene TRBJ2-7; 7 bases map to TRBD1. This CDR3 is built from 15 residues. CDR1 MNHEY and CDR2 SVGAGI come from the germline V gene. J lost 3 bases, V lost 6 bases, and 11 bases had no gene match. The CDR3, as DNA: TGTGCCAGCAGCTCCCCCAGACAGGGCCTCTACGAGCAGTACTTC. It encodes CASSSPRQGLYEQYF.

The sample holds many counts of this clonotype. The chain combines TRBV20-1 with TRBJ2-1; D is possibly TRBD1 (5 bases). With 5 bases removed from V and 10 bases from J, the gap between germline ends came to 21 bases. This CDR3 spans 14 amino acids. Germline values: CDR1 DFQATT, CDR2 SNEGSKA (reference sequence). CDR3 nucleotide sequence: TGCAGTGCTCGACAGTTTCCCGCCGCCAGGGAGCAGTTCTTC. Its translation: CSARQFPAAREQFF.

This clonotype was recorded a few times. A clone one base away is much larger, so this may be a read error. V usage is TRBV25-1 and J usage is TRBJ1-1; the match to TRBD1 covers 8 bases. Trimming removed 6 bases from V and 8 bases from J; junction bases left unmatched: 5. The CDR3 loop spans 12 amino acids. The germline CDR1 and CDR2 sequences are MGHDK and SYGVNS. CDR3 in amino acids: CASRKTGGEAFF. The DNA of the CDR3 is TGTGCCAGCAGGAAAACAGGGGGAGAAGCTTTCTTT.

V is TRBV20-1 and J is TRBJ1-2; D call uncertain. V was cut by 5 bases and J by 2 bases, with 18 bases left in between. Germline-derived CDR1 and CDR2 are DFQATT and SNEGSKA (reference sequence). The CDR3 extends over 15 amino acids. The CDR3 sequence: CSARHPTSLNYGYTF. The CDR3 bases are TGCAGTGCTCGCCACCCGACCTCATTAAACTATGGCTACACCTTC.

This clonotype was recorded a few times. Being one base from a much bigger clone, this may be a read error. The CDR3 DNA reads as TGCGCCAGCAGCCGATTTAGAGTAACTAATGACAAACTGTTTTTT. This codes for CASSRFRVTNDKLFF. This rearrangement joins TRBV4-1 to TRBJ1-4; D call uncertain. Germline values: CDR1 MGHRA, CDR2 YSYEKL. The CDR3 runs 15 residues.

This clonotype was found many times. The rearrangement links TRBV5-1 to TRBJ1-1; D gene ambiguous. CDR1 and CDR2 (germline): SGHRS, YFSETQ. Trimming pared 2 bases from V and 6 bases from J, leaving 14 bases between. CDR3 length: 14 amino acids. CDR3 in amino acids: CASSLTPSSAEAFF. CDR3 in DNA: TGCGCCAGCAGCTTAACCCCGTCTTCCGCTGAAGCTTTCTTT.

Ten or more counts support this clonotype. The CDR3 DNA follows: TGCGCCAGCAGCTTGGGCGGGATCCAAGAGACCCAGTACTTC. Its translation: CASSLGGIQETQYF. This rearrangement joins TRBV5-1 to TRBJ2-5, with TRBD2 as a possible D gene (6 bases). The length of the CDR3 is 14 residues. Germline values: CDR1 SGHRS, CDR2 YFSETQ. Trimming removed 0 bases from V and 1 base from J, with 7 bases in between.

In its sample, this clonotype was seen many times. The chain carries TRBV12-3 or TRBV12-4 and TRBJ1-2; D is undetermined. The length of the CDR3 is 13 residues. With 5 bases removed from V and 1 base from J, the gap between germline ends came to 8 bases. The CDR3 reads CASSHTNNYGYTF. The CDR3 DNA reads TGTGCCAGCAGTCACACCAATAACTATGGCTACACCTTC.

This clonotype showed up many times. This chain connects TRBV20-1 to TRBJ1-4; D is uncertain. This CDR3 is 14 amino acids long. The germline CDR1 and CDR2 sequences are DFQATT and SNEGSKA (reference sequence). V was cut by 3 bases and J by 0 bases, with 8 bases left in between. In DNA, the CDR3 is TGCAGTGCTAGCCCGACTGCAACTAATGAAAAACTGTTTTTT. This translates into CSASPTATNEKLFF.

In this sample, this clonotype turned up many times. V gene TRBV5-1 combines with J gene TRBJ2-1, with TRBD2 matching over 10 bases. The CDR3 runs 15 residues. Germline values: CDR1 SGHRS, CDR2 YFSETQ. J gave up 9 bases and V 4 bases, and 10 bases lay outside the gene matches. CDR3: CASSAGLASPVEQFF. The CDR3 nucleotides read TGCGCCAGCAGCGCGGGACTAGCGTCGCCCGTTGAGCAGTTCTTC.

This clonotype has just a few counts. V is TRBV2 and J is TRBJ2-7; tentative D call: TRBD1 (5 bases). With 8 bases removed from V and 6 bases from J, the gap between germline ends came to 14 bases. In germline, CDR1 is SNHLY, CDR2 FYNNEI. CDR3 size: 12 residues. CDR3 residues: CASGLRVGEQYV. The CDR3 DNA reads TGTGCCAGCGGCCTCAGGGTGGGCGAGCAGTACGTC.

This clonotype was recorded at least ten times. The genes are TRBV7-2 and TRBJ2-5, with TRBD2 matching 7 bases. Unmatched junction bases numbered 6, after V lost 1 base and J lost 1 base. CDR1 is SGHTA, CDR2 FQGNSA, per germline. The CDR3 covers 16 residues. CDR3 loop: CASSLVASGVQETQYF. DNA of the CDR3: TGTGCCAGCAGCTTAGTGGCTAGCGGTGTCCAAGAGACCCAGTACTTC.

At least ten counts were recorded for this clonotype. Compared with germline, one end of the junction differs, possibly owing to a read error. The gene calls are TRBV7-2 and TRBJ2-3, with TRBD2 identical over 7 bases. CDR1 is SGHTA, CDR2 FQGNSA, per germline. The CDR3 is 14 amino acids. The CDR3 is CASSLAVSTDTQYF. DNA of the CDR3: TGTGCCAGCAGCCTAGCGGTTAGCACAGATACGCAGTATTTT.

In this sample, this clonotype turned up many times. V gene TRBV27 combines with J gene TRBJ2-3; 7 bases agree with TRBD1. This CDR3 has 15 residues. Germline CDR1 MNHEY, CDR2 SMNVEV (reference sequence). V trimming: 8 bases; J trimming: 3 bases; junction bases outside the gene matches: 11. CDR3 loop: CASPRWTGGTDTQYF. For the CDR3, the DNA is TGTGCCAGCCCTAGATGGACAGGAGGAACAGATACGCAGTATTTT.

This clonotype was counted ten times or more. This chain connects TRBV3-1 to TRBJ2-3; no reliable D call. Germline values: CDR1 LGHDT, CDR2 YNNKEL (reference sequence). Between the trimmed V and J ends, which lost 1 base and 1 base, there was a span of 12 bases. The CDR3 contains 16 residues. The CDR3 DNA sequence: TGTGCCAGCAGCCAAGTATCTGGGTCGGGCACAGATACGCAGTATTTT. This codes for CASSQVSGSGTDTQYF.

This clonotype was seen ten or more times. The rearrangement links TRBV20-1 to TRBJ1-2, with 9 bases that match TRBD1. The germline CDR1 and CDR2 sequences are DFQATT and SNEGSKA (reference sequence). J gave up 4 bases and V 5 bases, and 5 bases lay outside the gene matches. The CDR3 extends over 13 amino acids. DNA for the CDR3: TGCAGTGCTTACAGGGGGCTTGGCTATGGCTACACCTTC. Translating gives CSAYRGLGYGYTF.

This clonotype appeared a few times. It may be a read error: a sequence one base away is much more abundant. This chain connects TRBV7-2 to TRBJ1-4; D ambiguous. Looked up from germline, CDR1 is SGHTA and CDR2 is FQGNSA. The CDR3 sequence is 14 residues long. This CDR3 reads CASSLYPGDDKLFF. CDR3 sequence (DNA): TGTGCCAGCAGCTTATACCCCGGCGATGACAAACTGTTTTTT. Drawing the rest from reference TRBV7-2 and TRBJ1-4, the complete variable domain is GAGVSQSPSNKVTEKGKDVELRCDPISGHTALYWYRQSLGQGLEFLIYFQGNSAPDKSGLPSDRFSAERTGGSVSTLTIQRTQQEDSAVYLCASSLYPGDDKLFFGSGTQLSVL.

This clonotype has a count of ten or more. The chain couples TRBV20-1 to TRBJ2-3; 9 bases match TRBD2. Germline trimming cut 4 bases from V and 1 base from J; bases unmatched to any gene: 9. This CDR3 has 16 amino acids. Germline assignment: CDR1 DFQATT and CDR2 SNEGSKA (reference sequence). The CDR3 nucleotides are TGCAGTGCTACCAGTAATAGCGGGGGTCGCACAGATACGCAGTATTTT. This encodes CSATSNSGGRTDTQYF.